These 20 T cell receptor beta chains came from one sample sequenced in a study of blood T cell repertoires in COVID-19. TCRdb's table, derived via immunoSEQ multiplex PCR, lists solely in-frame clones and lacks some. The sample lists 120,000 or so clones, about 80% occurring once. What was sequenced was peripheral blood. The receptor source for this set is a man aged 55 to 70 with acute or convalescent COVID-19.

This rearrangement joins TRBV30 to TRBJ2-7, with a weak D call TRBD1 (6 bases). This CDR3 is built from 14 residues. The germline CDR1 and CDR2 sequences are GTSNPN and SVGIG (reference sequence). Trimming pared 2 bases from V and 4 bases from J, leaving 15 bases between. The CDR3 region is CAWSRPGRGYEQYF. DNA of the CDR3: TGTGCCTGGAGTCGACCCGGCAGGGGTTACGAGCAGTACTTC.

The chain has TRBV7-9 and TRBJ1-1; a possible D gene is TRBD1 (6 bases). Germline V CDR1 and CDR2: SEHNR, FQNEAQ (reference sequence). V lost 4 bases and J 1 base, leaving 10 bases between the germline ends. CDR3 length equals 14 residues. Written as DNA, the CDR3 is TGTGCCAGCAGCTCAACAGGGAGGAACACTGAAGCTTTCTTT. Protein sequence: CASSSTGRNTEAFF.

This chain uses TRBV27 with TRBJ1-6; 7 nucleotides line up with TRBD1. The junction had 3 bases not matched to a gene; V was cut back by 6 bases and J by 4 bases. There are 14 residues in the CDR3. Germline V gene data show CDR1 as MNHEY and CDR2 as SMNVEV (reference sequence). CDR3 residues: CASRGQWYNSPLHF. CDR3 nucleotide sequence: TGTGCCAGCAGGGGACAGTGGTATAATTCACCCCTCCACTTT.

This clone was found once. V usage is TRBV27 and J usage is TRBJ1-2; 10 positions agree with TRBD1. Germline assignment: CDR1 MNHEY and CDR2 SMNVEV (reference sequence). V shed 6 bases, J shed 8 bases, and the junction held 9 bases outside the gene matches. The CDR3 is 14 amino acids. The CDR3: CASSTGTGVLGYTF. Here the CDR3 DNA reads TGTGCCAGCAGCACCGGGACAGGGGTTCTCGGCTACACCTTC.

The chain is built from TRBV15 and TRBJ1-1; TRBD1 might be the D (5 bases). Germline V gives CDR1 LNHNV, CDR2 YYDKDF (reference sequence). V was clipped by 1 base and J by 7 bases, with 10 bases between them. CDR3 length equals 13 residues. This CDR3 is CATSRVTDLEAFF. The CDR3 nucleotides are TGTGCCACCAGCAGAGTGACAGACCTTGAAGCTTTCTTT.

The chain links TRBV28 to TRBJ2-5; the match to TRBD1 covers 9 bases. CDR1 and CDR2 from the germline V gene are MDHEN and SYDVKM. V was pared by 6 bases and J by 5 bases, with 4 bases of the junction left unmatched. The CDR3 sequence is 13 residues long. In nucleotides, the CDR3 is TGTGCCAGCAGACAGGGGGCCCGGGAGACCCAGTACTTC. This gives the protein CASRQGARETQYF.

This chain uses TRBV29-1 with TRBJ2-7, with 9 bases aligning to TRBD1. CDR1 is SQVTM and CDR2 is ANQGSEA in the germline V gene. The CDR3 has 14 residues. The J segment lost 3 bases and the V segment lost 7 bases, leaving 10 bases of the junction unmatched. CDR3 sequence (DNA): TGCAGCGCTATTTCCGGGACAGGGCACTACGAGCAGTACTTC. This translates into CSAISGTGHYEQYF.

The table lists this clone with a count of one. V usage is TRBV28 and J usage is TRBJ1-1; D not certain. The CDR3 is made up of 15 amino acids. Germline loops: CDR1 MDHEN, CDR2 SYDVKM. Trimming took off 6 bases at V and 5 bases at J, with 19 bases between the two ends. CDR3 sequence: CASRPAASGRTEAFF. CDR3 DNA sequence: TGTGCCAGCAGACCGGCGGCATCGGGGAGGACTGAAGCTTTCTTT.

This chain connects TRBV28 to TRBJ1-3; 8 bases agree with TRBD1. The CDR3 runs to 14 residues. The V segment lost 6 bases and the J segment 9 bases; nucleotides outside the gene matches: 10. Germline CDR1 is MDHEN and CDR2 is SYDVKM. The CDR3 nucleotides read TGTGCCAGCAGCTCTCCGGACAGGGAGGGCACCATATATTTT. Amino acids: CASSSPDREGTIYF.

CDR3 in DNA: TGTGCCAGCAGTCGGACAGGGAGGAATGAGCAGTTCTTC. Translation: CASSRTGRNEQFF. The gene calls are TRBV6-5 and TRBJ2-1; 8 bases align to TRBD1. Germline lookup yields CDR1 MNHEY and CDR2 SVGAGI. V gave up 5 bases and J gave up 7 bases; unmatched junction bases: 4. This CDR3 comprises 13 residues.

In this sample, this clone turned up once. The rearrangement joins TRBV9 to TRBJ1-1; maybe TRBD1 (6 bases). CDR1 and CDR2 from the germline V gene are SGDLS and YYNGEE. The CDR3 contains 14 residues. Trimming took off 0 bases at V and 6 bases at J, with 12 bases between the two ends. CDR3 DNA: TGTGCCAGCAGCGTAGAGGCCAGGGGCCCTGAAGCTTTCTTT. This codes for CASSVEARGPEAFF. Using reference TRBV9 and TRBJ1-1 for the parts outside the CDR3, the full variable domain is DSGVTQTPKHLITATGQRVTLRCSPRSGDLSVYWYQQSLDQGLQFLIQYYNGEERAKGNILERFSAQQFPDLHSELNLSSLELGDSALYFCASSVEARGPEAFFGQGTRLTVV.

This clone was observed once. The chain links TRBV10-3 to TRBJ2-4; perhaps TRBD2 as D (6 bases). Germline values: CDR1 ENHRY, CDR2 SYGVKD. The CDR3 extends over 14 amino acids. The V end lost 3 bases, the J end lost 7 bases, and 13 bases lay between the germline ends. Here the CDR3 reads CAISDVRGKNIQYF. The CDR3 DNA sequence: TGTGCCATCAGTGATGTGCGGGGCAAGAACATTCAGTACTTC.

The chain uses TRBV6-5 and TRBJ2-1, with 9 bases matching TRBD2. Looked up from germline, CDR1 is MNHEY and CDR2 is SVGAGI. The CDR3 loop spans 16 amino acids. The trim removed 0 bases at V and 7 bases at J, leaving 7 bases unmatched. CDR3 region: CASSYSSGRPGNEQFF. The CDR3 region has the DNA TGTGCCAGCAGTTACTCCAGCGGGAGGCCGGGGAATGAGCAGTTCTTC.

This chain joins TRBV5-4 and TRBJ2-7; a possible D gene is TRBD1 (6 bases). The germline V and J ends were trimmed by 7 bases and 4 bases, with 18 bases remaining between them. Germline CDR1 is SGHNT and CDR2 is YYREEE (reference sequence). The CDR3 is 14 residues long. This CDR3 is CASGSEQGRYEQYF. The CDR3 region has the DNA TGTGCCAGCGGTTCTGAACAGGGACGGTACGAGCAGTACTTC.

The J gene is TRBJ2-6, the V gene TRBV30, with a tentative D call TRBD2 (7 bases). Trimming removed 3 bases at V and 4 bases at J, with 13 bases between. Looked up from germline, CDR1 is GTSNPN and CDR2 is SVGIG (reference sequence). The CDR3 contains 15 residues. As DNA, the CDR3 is TGTGCCTGGAGGCGGGGGCGCGCCGGGGCCAACGTCCTGACTTTC. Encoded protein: CAWRRGRAGANVLTF.

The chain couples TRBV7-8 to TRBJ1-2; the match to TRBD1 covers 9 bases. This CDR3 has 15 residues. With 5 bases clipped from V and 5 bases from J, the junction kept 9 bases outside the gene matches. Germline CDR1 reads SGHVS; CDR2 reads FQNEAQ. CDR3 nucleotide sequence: TGTGCCAGCAGCCTTGGTACAGGGGGCGTTTATGGCTACACCTTC. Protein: CASSLGTGGVYGYTF.

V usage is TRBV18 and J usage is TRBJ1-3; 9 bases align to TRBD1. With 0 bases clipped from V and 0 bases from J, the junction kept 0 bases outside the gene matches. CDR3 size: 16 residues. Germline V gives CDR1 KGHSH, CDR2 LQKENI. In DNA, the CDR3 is TGTGCCAGCTCACCACCGGGACAGGGCTCTGGAAACACCATATATTTT. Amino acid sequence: CASSPPGQGSGNTIYF.

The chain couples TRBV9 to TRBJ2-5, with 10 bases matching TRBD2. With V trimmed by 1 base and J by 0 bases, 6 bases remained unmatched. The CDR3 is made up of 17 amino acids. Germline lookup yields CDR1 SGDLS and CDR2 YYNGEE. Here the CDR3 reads CASSVSGTSDHQETQYF. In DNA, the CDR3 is TGTGCCAGCAGCGTATCCGGGACTAGCGACCACCAAGAGACCCAGTACTTC.

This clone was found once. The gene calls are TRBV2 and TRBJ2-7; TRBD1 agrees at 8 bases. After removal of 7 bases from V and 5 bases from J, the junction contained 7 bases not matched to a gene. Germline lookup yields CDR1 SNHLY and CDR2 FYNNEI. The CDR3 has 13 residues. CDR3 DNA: TGTGCCAGCACAAGACAGGGGTTCAACGAGCAGTACTTC. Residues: CASTRQGFNEQYF.

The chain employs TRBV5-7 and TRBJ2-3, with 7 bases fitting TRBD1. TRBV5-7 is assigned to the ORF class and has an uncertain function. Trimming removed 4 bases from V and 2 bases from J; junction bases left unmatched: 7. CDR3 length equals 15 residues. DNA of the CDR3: TGTGCCAGCAGCCAGAAACAGGGGTCCACAGATACGCAGTATTTT. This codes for CASSQKQGSTDTQYF.